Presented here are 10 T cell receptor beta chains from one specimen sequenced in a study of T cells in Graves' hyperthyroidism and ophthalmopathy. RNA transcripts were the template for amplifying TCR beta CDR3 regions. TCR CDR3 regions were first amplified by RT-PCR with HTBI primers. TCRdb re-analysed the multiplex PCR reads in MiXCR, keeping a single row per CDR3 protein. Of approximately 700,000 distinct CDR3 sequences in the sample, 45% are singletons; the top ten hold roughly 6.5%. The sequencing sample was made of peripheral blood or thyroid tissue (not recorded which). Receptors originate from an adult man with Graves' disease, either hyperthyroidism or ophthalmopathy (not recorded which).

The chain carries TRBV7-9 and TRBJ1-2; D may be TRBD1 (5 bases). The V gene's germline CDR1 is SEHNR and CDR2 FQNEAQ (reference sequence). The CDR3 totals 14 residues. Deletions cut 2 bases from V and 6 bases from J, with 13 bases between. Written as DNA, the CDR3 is TGTGCCAGCAGCTTACAGGGTGGGAGCCATGGCTACACCTTC. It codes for CASSLQGGSHGYTF.

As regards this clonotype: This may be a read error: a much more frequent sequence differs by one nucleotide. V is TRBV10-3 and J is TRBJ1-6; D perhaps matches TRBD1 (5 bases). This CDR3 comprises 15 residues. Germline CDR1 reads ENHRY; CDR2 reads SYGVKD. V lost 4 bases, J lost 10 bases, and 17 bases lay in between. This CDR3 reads CAISATGTGASPLHF. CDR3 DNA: TGTGCCATCAGTGCCACCGGGACTGGCGCATCACCCCTCCACTTT.

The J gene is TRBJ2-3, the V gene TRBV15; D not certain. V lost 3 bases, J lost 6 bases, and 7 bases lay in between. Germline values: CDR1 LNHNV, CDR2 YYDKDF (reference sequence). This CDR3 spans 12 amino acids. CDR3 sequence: CATSRGGDTQYF. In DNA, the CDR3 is TGTGCCACCAGCAGGGGTGGCGATACGCAGTATTTT.

The CDR3 loop reads CASSFTGTGGGDTEAFF. DNA for the CDR3: TGTGCCAGCAGCTTTACCGGGACAGGGGGGGGGGACACTGAAGCTTTCTTT. The chain combines TRBV7-6 with TRBJ1-1; 11 nucleotides line up with TRBD1. CDR3 length: 17 amino acids. The J segment lost 3 bases and the V segment lost 3 bases, leaving 9 bases of the junction unmatched. Germline lookup yields CDR1 SGHVS and CDR2 FNYEAQ.

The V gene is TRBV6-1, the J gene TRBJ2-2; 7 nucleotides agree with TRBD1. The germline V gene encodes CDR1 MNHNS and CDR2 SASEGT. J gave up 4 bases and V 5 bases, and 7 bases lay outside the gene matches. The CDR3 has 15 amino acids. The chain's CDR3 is CASSRQGTGTGELFF. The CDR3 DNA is TGTGCCAGCAGTCGACAGGGTACGGGCACCGGGGAGCTGTTTTTT.

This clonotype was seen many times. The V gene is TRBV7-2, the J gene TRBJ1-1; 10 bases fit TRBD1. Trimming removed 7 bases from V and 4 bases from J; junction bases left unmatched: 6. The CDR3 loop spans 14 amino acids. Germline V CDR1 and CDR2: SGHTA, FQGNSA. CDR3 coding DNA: TGTGCCAGCACCCGTGACAGGGGGCGCACTGAAGCTTTCTTT. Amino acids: CASTRDRGRTEAFF.

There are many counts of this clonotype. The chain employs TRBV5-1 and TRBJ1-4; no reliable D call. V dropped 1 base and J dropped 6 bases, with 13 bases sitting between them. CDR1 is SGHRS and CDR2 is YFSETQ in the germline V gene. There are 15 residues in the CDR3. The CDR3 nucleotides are TGCGCCAGCAGCTTGAGTCGCGGAGAGTATGAAAAACTGTTTTTT. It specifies CASSLSRGEYEKLFF.

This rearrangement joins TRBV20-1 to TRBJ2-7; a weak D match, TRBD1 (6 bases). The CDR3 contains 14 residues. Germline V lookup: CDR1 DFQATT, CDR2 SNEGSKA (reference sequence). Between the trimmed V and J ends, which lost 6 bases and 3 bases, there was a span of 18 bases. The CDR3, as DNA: TGCAGTGCCACACAGGGTTGGATCGGCTACGAGCAGTACTTC. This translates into CSATQGWIGYEQYF.

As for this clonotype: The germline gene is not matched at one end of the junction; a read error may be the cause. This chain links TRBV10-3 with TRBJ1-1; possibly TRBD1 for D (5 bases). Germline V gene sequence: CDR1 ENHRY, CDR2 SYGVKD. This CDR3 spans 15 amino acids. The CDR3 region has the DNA TGTGCCAGCAGTGAAACTGGACAACCTAACACTGAAGCTTTCTTT. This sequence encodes CASSETGQPNTEAFF.

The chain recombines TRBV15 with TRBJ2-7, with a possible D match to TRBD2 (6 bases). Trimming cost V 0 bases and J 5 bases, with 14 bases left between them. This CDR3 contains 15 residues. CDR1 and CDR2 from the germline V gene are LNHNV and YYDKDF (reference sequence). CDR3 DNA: TGTGCCACCAGCAGAGATAGAGGGACTGGGGACGAGCAGTACTTC. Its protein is CATSRDRGTGDEQYF.